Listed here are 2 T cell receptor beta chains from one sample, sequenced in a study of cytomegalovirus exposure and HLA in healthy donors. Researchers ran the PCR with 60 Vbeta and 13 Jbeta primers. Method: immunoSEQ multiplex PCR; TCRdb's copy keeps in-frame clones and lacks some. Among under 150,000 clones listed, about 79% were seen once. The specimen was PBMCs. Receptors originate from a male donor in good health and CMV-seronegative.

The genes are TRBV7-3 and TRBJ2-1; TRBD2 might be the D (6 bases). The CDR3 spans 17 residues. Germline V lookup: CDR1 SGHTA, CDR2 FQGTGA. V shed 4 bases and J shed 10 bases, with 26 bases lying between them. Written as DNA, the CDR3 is TGTGCCAGCAGCTCCATATCTGGCGGCGGGGCGATCGGGGAGCAGTTCTTC. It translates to CASSSISGGGAIGEQFF.

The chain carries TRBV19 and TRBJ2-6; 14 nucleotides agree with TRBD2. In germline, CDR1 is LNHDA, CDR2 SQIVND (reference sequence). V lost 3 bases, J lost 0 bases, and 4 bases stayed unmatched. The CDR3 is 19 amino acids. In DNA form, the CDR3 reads TGTGCCAGTAGTATGGGACTAGCGGGAGACTACTCTGGGGCCAACGTCCTGACTTTC. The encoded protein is CASSMGLAGDYSGANVLTF.